These T cell receptor beta chains were read from a single sample in a study of blood T cell repertoires in COVID-19. Libraries were prepared by immunoSEQ multiplex PCR; TCRdb keeps only in-frame clonotypes and omits some of them. The sample includes approximately 300,000 clones, 85% to 90% seen only once; the top ten take approximately 6%. The material sequenced was peripheral blood. These receptors were taken from a woman aged 50 to 65 with COVID-19, enrolled during active disease. Both conserved end residues are part of each CDR3. D genes are given only for firm matches.

>13|TRBJ1-2|NA|TRBV7-9
CASITGRSGGYTF
>14|TRBJ1-2|NA|TRBV19
CASSIVFRAYGYTF
>13|TRBJ1-2|NA|TRBV14
CASSQRGGAGYTF
>14|TRBJ1-2|TRBD1|TRBV6-5
CASRRQGANYGYTF
>15|TRBJ2-1|NA|TRBV3-1/TRBV3-2
CASSQQTLARNEQFF
>14|TRBJ2-1|TRBD2|TRBV19
CASARTSSHNEQFF
>14|TRBJ1-4|NA|TRBV5-4
CASSIQGGIGKLFF
>17|TRBJ2-1|NA|TRBV4-1
CASSQGRARLATDEQFF
>14|TRBJ2-3|TRBD2|TRBV18
CASSRMAGGDTQYF
>12|TRBJ1-1|TRBD1|TRBV20-1
CSAGGTALGAFF
>16|TRBJ2-6|NA|TRBV5-4
CASSPPGSSGANVLTF
>15|TRBJ2-1|NA|TRBV7-7
CASSPPGSSYNEQFF
>14|TRBJ2-1|NA|TRBV5-8
CASSDSLVYNEQFF
>18|TRBJ1-3|NA|TRBV11-2
CASSLVFGLTFSGNTIYF
>15|TRBJ2-7|TRBD2|TRBV4-2
CASSQPSGPSYEQYF
>12|TRBJ1-4|NA|TRBV6-6
CASSYSSEKLFF
>15|TRBJ2-3|NA|TRBV21-1
CASTIAGGRGDTQYF
>18|TRBJ2-7|NA|TRBV18
CASSPPNMFGRESYEQYF
>15|TRBJ2-1|NA|TRBV4-3
CASSQDWVAEDEQFF
>16|TRBJ1-3|TRBD1|TRBV19
CASSRSDRGSGNTIYF
>12|TRBJ1-2|NA|TRBV2
CARQGIGYGYTF
>15|TRBJ2-7|TRBD1|TRBV27
CASSAPGQGDFEQYF
>16|TRBJ2-7|TRBD2|TRBV18
CASSPQKAGEAYEQYF
>13|TRBJ1-2|TRBD1|TRBV6-2/TRBV6-3
CASSPQGNYGYTF
>15|TRBJ1-2|NA|TRBV19
CASSAPGLTIYGYTF
>16|TRBJ1-5|TRBD1|TRBV6-1
CASSDGVQGVNQPQHF
>14|TRBJ2-1|TRBD2|TRBV28
CAGHSGRLGNEQFF